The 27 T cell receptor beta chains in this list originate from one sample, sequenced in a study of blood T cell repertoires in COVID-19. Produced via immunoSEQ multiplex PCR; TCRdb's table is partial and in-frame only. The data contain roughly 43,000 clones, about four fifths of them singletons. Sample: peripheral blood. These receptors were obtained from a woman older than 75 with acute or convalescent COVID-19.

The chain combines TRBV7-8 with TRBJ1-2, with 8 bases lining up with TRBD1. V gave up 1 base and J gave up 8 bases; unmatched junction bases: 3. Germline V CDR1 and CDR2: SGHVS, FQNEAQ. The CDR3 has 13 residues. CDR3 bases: TGTGCCAGCAGCTTAGTCAGGGGGCAAGGCTACACCTTC. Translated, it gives CASSLVRGQGYTF.

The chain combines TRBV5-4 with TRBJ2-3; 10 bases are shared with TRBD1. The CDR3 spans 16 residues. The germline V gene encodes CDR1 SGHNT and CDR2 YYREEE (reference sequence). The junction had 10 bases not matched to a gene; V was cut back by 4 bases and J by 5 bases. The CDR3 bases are TGTGCCAGCAGCCCCCCGGGCGGACAGGGGGGAGATACGCAGTATTTT. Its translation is CASSPPGGQGGDTQYF.

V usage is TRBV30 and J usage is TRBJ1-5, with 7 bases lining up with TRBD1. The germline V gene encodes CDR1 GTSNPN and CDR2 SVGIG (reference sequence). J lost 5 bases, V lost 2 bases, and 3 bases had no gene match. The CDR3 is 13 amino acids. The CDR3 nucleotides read TGTGCCTGGAGTCCGACAGGGCATCAGCCCCAGCATTTT. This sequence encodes CAWSPTGHQPQHF.

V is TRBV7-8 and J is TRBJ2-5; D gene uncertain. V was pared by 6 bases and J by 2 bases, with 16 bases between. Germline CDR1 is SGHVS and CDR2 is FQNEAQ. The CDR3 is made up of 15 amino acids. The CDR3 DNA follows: TGTGCCAGCAGTGGCATAGCAATACCACAAGAGACCCAGTACTTC. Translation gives CASSGIAIPQETQYF.

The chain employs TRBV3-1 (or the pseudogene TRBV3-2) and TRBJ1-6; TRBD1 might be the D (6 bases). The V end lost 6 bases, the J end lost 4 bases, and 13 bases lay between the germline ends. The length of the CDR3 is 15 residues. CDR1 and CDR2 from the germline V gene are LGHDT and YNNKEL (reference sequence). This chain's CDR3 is CASRFDRNYNSPLHF. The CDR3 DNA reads TGTGCCAGCAGATTCGACAGGAATTATAATTCACCCCTCCACTTT.

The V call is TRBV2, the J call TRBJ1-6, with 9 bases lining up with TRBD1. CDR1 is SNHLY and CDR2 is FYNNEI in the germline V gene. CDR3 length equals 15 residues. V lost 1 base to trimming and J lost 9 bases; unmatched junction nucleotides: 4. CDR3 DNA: TGTGCCAGCAGTGAAGAAACAGGGGGCAGTTCACCCCTCCACTTT. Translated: CASSEETGGSSPLHF.

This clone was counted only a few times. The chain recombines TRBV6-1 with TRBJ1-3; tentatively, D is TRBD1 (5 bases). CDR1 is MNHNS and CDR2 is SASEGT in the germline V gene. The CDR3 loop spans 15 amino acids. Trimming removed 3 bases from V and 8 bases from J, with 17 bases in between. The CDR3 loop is CASSDGQGLWDTIYF. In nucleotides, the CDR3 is TGTGCCAGCAGTGACGGGCAGGGCCTATGGGACACCATATATTTT.

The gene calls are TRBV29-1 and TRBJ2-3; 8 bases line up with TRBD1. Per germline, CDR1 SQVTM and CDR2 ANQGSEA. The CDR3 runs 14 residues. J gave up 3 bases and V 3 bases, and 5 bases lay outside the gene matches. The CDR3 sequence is CSVDKGQVTDTQYF. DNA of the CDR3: TGCAGCGTTGATAAGGGACAGGTGACAGATACGCAGTATTTT.

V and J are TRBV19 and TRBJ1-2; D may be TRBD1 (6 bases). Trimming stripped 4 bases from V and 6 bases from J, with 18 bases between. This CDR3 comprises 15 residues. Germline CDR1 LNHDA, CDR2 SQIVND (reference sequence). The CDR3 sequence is CASSKRPGAVDGYTF. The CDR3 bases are TGTGCCAGTAGTAAGAGGCCAGGGGCGGTGGATGGCTACACCTTC.

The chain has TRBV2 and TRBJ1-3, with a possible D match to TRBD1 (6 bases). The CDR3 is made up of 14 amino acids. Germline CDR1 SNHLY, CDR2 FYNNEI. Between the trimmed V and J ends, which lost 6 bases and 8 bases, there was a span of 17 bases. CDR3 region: CASRVETGRDTIYF. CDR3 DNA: TGTGCCAGCAGGGTCGAGACAGGAAGAGACACCATATATTTT.

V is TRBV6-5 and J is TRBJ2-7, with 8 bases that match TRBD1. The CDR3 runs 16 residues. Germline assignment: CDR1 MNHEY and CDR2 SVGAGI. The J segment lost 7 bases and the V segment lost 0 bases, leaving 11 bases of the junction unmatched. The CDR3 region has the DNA TGTGCCAGCAGTTACTCGAGTAGGACAGGGACTTCAGAGCAGTACTTC. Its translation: CASSYSSRTGTSEQYF.

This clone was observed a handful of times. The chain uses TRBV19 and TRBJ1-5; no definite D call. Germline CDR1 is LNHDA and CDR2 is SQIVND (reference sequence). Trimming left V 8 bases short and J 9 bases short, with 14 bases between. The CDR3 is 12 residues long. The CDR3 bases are TGTGCCAGTGCAGCGGGTGATGGGCCCCAGCATTTT. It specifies CASAAGDGPQHF.

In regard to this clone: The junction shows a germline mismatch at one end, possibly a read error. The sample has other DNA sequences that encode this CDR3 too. In DNA form, the CDR3 reads TGTGCCAGCAGCTTCACAGGGGGCGCGGGCTACACCTTT. It is translated as CASSFTGGAGYTF. The chain is built from TRBV28 and TRBJ1-2, with 9 bases identical to TRBD1. The CDR3 is made up of 13 amino acids. The germline gives CDR1 MDHEN, CDR2 SYDVKM.

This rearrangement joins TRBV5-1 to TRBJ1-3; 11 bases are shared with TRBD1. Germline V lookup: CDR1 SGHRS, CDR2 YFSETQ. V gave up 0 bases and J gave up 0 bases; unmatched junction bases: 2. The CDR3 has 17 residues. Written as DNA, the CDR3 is TGCGCCAGCAGCTTGGAGGGACAGGGGGGCTCTGGAAACACCATATATTTT. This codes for CASSLEGQGGSGNTIYF.

The CDR3: CASSLALGTGSSYNEQFF. The CDR3 DNA follows: TGTGCCAGCAGCTTAGCCCTAGGGACAGGGAGCTCCTACAATGAGCAGTTCTTC. This chain links TRBV11-3 with TRBJ2-1; 9 bases map to TRBD1. The CDR3 contains 18 residues. The J segment lost 0 bases and the V segment lost 1 base, leaving 7 bases of the junction unmatched. Germline assignment: CDR1 SGHNT and CDR2 YENEEA.

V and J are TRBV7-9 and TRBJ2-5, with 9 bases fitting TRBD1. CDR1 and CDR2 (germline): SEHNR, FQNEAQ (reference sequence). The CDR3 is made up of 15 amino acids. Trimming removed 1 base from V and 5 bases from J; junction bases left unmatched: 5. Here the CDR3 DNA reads TGTGCCAGCAGCTTAGGAGGGACAGGGCGGGAGACCCAGTACTTC. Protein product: CASSLGGTGRETQYF.

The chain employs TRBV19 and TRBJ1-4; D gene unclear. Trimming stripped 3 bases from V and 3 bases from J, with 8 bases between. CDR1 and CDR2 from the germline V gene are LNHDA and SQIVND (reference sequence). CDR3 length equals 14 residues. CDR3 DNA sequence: TGTGCCAGTAGTATGCTCGCAGCTAATGAAAAACTGTTTTTT. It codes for CASSMLAANEKLFF.

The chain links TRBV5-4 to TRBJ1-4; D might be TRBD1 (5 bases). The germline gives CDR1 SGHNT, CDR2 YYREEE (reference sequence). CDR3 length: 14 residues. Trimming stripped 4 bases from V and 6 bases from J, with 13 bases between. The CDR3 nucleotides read TGTGCCAGCAGCGACGACGGGGGGGATGAAAAACTGTTTTTT. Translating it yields CASSDDGGDEKLFF.

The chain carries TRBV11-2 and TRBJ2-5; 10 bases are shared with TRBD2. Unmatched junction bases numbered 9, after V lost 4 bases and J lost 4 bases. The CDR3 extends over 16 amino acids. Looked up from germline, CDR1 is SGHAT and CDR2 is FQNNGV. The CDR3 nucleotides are TGTGCCAGCAGCTCCAGAGCGGGGGGGACCGGAGAGACCCAGTACTTC. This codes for CASSSRAGGTGETQYF.

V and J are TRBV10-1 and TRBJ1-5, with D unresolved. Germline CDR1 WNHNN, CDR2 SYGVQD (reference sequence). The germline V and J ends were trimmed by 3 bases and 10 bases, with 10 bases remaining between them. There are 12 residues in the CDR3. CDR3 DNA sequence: TGCGCCAGCAGTGAAACCGGAGGTCCCCAGCATTTT. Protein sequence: CASSETGGPQHF.

The DNA of the CDR3 is TGTGCCAGCAGCCCCGCCGGCAGGCGCACTGAAGCTTTCTTT. Translation gives CASSPAGRRTEAFF. The V call is TRBV3-1 (or the pseudogene TRBV3-2), the J call TRBJ1-1, with unresolved D. The CDR3 has 14 residues. The V and J ends lost 4 bases and 4 bases respectively, with 13 bases between them. The germline CDR1 and CDR2 sequences are LGHDT and YNNKEL (reference sequence).

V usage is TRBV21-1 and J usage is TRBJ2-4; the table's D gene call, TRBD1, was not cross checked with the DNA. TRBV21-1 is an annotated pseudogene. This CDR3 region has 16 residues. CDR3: CASSNPRGVYKNIQYF. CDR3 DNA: TGTGCCAGCAGCAACCCCAGGGGGGTATACAAAAACATTCAGTACTTC.

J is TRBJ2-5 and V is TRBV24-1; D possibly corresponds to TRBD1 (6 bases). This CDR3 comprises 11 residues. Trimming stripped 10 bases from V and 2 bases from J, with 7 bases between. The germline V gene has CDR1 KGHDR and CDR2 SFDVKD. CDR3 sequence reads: CATGQQETQYF. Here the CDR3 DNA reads TGTGCCACAGGACAGCAAGAGACCCAGTACTTC.

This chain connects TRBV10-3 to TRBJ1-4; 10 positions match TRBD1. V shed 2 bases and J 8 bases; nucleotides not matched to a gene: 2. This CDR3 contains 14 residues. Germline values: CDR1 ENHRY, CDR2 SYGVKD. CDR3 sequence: CAISEGQGDEKLFF. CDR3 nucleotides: TGTGCCATCAGTGAGGGACAGGGGGACGAAAAACTGTTTTTT.

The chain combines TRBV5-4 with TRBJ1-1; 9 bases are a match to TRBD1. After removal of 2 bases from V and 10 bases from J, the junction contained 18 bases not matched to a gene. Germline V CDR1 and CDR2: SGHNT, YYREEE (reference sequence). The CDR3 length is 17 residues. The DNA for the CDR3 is TGTGCCAGCAGCTTTAACCACCCGGGACAGGGAAAATTGGGAGCTTTCTTT. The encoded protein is CASSFNHPGQGKLGAFF.

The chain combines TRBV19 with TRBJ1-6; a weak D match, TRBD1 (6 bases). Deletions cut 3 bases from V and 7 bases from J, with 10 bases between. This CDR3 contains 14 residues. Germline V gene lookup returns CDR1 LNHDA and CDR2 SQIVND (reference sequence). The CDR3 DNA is TGTGCCAGTAGTATTAAAACAGGGAATTCACCCCTCCACTTT. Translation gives CASSIKTGNSPLHF.

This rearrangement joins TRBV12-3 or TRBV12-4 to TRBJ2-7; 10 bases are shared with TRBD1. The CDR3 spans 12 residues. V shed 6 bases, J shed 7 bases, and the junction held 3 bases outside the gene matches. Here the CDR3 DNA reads TGTGCCAGCAGGACAGGGGGCGGTGAGCAGTACTTC. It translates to CASRTGGGEQYF.